These T cell receptor beta chains were read from a single sample in a study of shared clonotypes between healthy human individuals. Libraries were prepared by immunoSEQ multiplex PCR; TCRdb keeps only in-frame clonotypes and omits some of them. Here the sample spans roughly 490,000 clones, about 80% being singletons. The sequenced sample consisted of PBMCs. These receptors all stem from a middle-aged woman in good health. Some clones in this sample may be carry-over from other donors' samples. Each CDR3 is given with its conserved first and last residue. D genes are given only for firm matches. Part of the rows lack a size; the others show once, few, many or a class for expanded clones.

v_call	clone_size	d_call	j_call	cdr3_nt	cdr3_aa
TRBV28	.	TRBD1	TRBJ2-5	TGTGCCAGCAGTTCGAATACACAGGGGGCTGTGCAAGAGACCCAGTACTTC	CASSSNTQGAVQETQYF
TRBV5-1	once	TRBD2	TRBJ2-1	TGCGCCAGCGGGCTGACTAGCGGGAACAATGAGCAGTTCTTC	CASGLTSGNNEQFF
TRBV11-3	.	.	TRBJ2-1	TGTGCCAGCAGTCCCGGAGGGGAGCAGTTCTTC	CASSPGGEQFF
TRBV4-3	.	.	TRBJ1-5	TGCGCCAGCAGCCAAGATTTGGGCAGACTCAATCAGCCCCAGCATTTT	CASSQDLGRLNQPQHF
TRBV4-2	.	TRBD1	TRBJ2-7	TGTGCCAGCAGCCAAGATGGGGACAGGGCCTACGAGCAGTACTTC	CASSQDGDRAYEQYF
TRBV10-2	.	.	TRBJ1-1	TGCGCCAGCAGTGAGGTGGGGGTACGGGACACTGAAGCTTTCTTT	CASSEVGVRDTEAFF
TRBV2	.	.	TRBJ2-3	TGTGCCAGCAGTGAGGAGGGGTGGAGGACGCAGTATTTT	CASSEEGWRTQYF
TRBV5-6	.	.	TRBJ1-2	TGTGCCAGCAGCTTGGTTCAGACCGACTATGGCTACACCTTC	CASSLVQTDYGYTF
TRBV5-1	.	TRBD1	TRBJ2-3	TGCGCCAGCAGCTTGGCCCCAGGGGGCTTGACGGATACGCAGTATTTT	CASSLAPGGLTDTQYF
TRBV7-3	.	.	TRBJ1-2	TGTGCCAGCAGCTTAAATGGGCAGGGTTATGGCTACACCTTC	CASSLNGQGYGYTF
TRBV6-1	.	.	TRBJ2-7	TGTGCCAGCAGTGAAGGCACCTACGAGCAGTACTTC	CASSEGTYEQYF
TRBV9	.	TRBD2	TRBJ2-3	TGTGCCAGCAGCGTGGGACTAGCGGGAGGGCCAGATACGCAGTATTTT	CASSVGLAGGPDTQYF
TRBV6-6	once	TRBD1	TRBJ2-7	TGTGCCAGCAGGCACAGACAGGGTGCCTACGAGCAGTACTTC	CASRHRQGAYEQYF